These T cell receptor beta chains were read from a single sample in a study of response to subunit inactivated influenza vaccine. TCRdb itself ran the RT-PCR reads through MiXCR, one entry per CDR3 protein. The table lists around 470,000 distinct CDR3 sequences, approximately 6.9% of them singletons. Sequencing used PBMCs from blood, obtained about 24 months after vaccination. Receptor source: a man aged 50 to 69 who received an inactivated influenza vaccine. Both conserved end residues are part of each CDR3. A D gene is named only where the DNA matches it firmly. Clone size appears in some rows only: once, few, many, or a class for an expanded clone.

clone_size,d_call,j_call,v_call,cdr3_aa,cdr3_nt
many,TRBD1,TRBJ1-6,TRBV6-5,CASSLQGKDSPLHF,TGTGCCAGCAGTTTACAGGGGAAGGATTCACCCCTCCACTTT
-,-,TRBJ1-4,TRBV25-1,CASTRRATNEKLFF,TGTGCCAGCACCCGCAGAGCAACTAATGAAAAACTGTTTTTT
few,-,TRBJ2-2,TRBV12-3/TRBV12-4,CASSPRLMGGELFF,TGTGCCAGCAGTCCTCGACTCATGGGCGGGGAGCTGTTTTTT
many,-,TRBJ1-2,TRBV6-4,CASSDSIGGHLGYTF,TGTGCCAGCAGTGACTCGATCGGGGGACACCTTGGCTACACCTTC
few,-,TRBJ2-6,TRBV19,CASSIVPSEAGANVLTF,TGTGCCAGTAGTATAGTCCCATCAGAGGCTGGGGCCAACGTCCTGACTTTC
few,TRBD1,TRBJ1-1,TRBV6-2/TRBV6-3,CASSKPGQGSSEAFF,TGTGCCAGCAGTAAACCGGGACAGGGTTCTTCTGAAGCTTTCTTT
few,-,TRBJ1-1,TRBV12-3/TRBV12-4,CASSSYYEAFF,TGTGCCAGCAGTTCTTATTACGAAGCTTTCTTT
few,TRBD1,TRBJ1-1,TRBV19,CAAGTASNTEAFF,TGTGCCGCCGGGACAGCCTCGAACACTGAAGCTTTCTTT
many,-,TRBJ2-3,TRBV29-1,CSVSAARVTDTQYF,TGCAGCGTTTCGGCCGCGAGAGTAACAGATACGCAGTATTTT
few,-,TRBJ2-2,TRBV6-1,CASTEGWSSNTGELFF,TGTGCCAGCACCGAAGGCTGGTCCTCGAACACCGGGGAGCTGTTTTTT
many,-,TRBJ1-2,TRBV18,CASSPPPGDGYGYTF,TGTGCCAGCTCACCACCGCCAGGGGATGGCTATGGCTACACCTTC
many,-,TRBJ2-7,TRBV4-2,CASSQEGGKSYEQYF,TGTGCCAGCAGCCAAGAAGGCGGGAAATCCTACGAGCAGTACTTC
few,-,TRBJ1-6,TRBV12-3/TRBV12-4,CASILQQASGSYNSPLHF,TGTGCCAGCATTCTCCAACAGGCCTCGGGCTCCTATAATTCACCCCTCCACTTT
many,-,TRBJ1-1,TRBV12-3/TRBV12-4,CASSPTGPFLTEAFF,TGTGCCAGCAGCCCAACAGGGCCCTTTTTGACTGAAGCTTTCTTT
-,TRBD2,TRBJ2-5,TRBV5-1,CASKTSGSAETQYF,TGCGCCAGCAAGACTAGCGGGAGTGCGGAGACCCAGTACTTC
few,-,TRBJ2-1,TRBV12-3/TRBV12-4,CASSSSPTYNEQFF,TGTGCCAGCAGTTCCAGCCCCACCTACAATGAGCAGTTCTTC
few,TRBD1,TRBJ2-5,TRBV12-3/TRBV12-4,CASSSDRVETQYF,TGTGCCAGCAGTTCGGACAGGGTGGAGACCCAGTACTTC
-,-,TRBJ2-3,TRBV6-4,CASSDGPASGTDTQYF,TGTGCCAGCAGTGACGGTCCGGCTAGCGGCACAGATACGCAGTATTTT
many,-,TRBJ2-3,TRBV20-1,CSARRQPTDTQYF,TGCAGTGCTAGAAGGCAGCCCACAGATACGCAGTATTTT
few,-,TRBJ2-4,TRBV4-3,CASSASGDNSIQYF,TGCGCCAGCAGCGCTTCAGGGGATAATTCTATTCAGTACTTC
many,-,TRBJ2-1,TRBV4-1,CASSQDRLGGSYNEQFF,TGCGCCAGCAGCCAAGATCGTTTAGGGGGCTCCTACAATGAGCAGTTCTTC
many,-,TRBJ2-5,TRBV11-2,CASSDSRGSQETQYF,TGTGCCAGCAGCGACTCTAGGGGGAGCCAAGAGACCCAGTACTTC
-,-,TRBJ2-2,TRBV25-1,CASSFGGRTGELFF,TGTGCCAGCTCCTTCGGGGGGCGGACCGGGGAGCTGTTTTTT
many,-,TRBJ2-3,TRBV10-3,CAINSGGSTDTQYF,TGTGCCATCAACTCGGGGGGCAGCACAGATACGCAGTATTTT
many,TRBD1,TRBJ1-2,TRBV5-1,CASSPGTAHGYTF,TGCGCCAGCAGCCCGGGGACAGCTCATGGCTACACCTTC